A selection of T cell receptor beta chains follows, all from one sample in a study of T cells in Graves' hyperthyroidism and ophthalmopathy. TCRdb re-derived calls from the multiplex PCR reads in MiXCR, one entry per CDR3 protein. The table has some 180,000 distinct CDR3 sequences, about a sixth seen once. Specimen: blood. Receptor source: a woman aged 45 to 65 with Graves' hyperthyroidism. CDR3s leave out the opening cysteine and the closing phenylalanine or tryptophan. Fields, in order: J gene, clone size, V gene, CDR3 protein. Not every row has a clone size; where given, it reads once, few, many or a size class.

>TRBJ1-1|many|TRBV6-1
ASIDDKNTEAF
>TRBJ1-5|few|TRBV6-5
ASSYTETEPQH
>TRBJ1-1|NA|TRBV5-1
ASSGPGQGAGEAF
>TRBJ1-1|many|TRBV19
ASTVLGQGMRGTEAF
>TRBJ1-5|NA|TRBV27
ASSTGGGNQPQH
>TRBJ2-7|NA|TRBV20-1
SASPAASGSWGEQY
>TRBJ1-5|NA|TRBV12-3/TRBV12-4
ASSYRYSNQPQH
>TRBJ1-5|many|TRBV7-2
ASSLRSGFGQPQH
>TRBJ2-2|few|TRBV4-1
ASSQESGRGTGELF
>TRBJ1-1|many|TRBV18
ASSPPGTLTEAF
>TRBJ2-5|many|TRBV30
AWSRPQETQY
>TRBJ2-3|NA|TRBV24-1
ATSDAGTGTTDTQY
>TRBJ2-5|few|TRBV5-1
ASSLYGRLAGEETQY
>TRBJ2-7|few|TRBV6-1
ASNDRDFSYEQY
>TRBJ2-7|many|TRBV27
ASRPADRGHEQY
>TRBJ2-7|many|TRBV5-1
ASSQAGSYEQY
>TRBJ1-1|few|TRBV12-3/TRBV12-4
ASSPQGGGTEAF
>TRBJ2-2|few|TRBV3-1
ASSQFWEITGELF
>TRBJ2-1|few|TRBV11-2
ASSPRQGLGNEQF
>TRBJ2-1|few|TRBV7-3
ASSFELADEQF
>TRBJ2-5|many|TRBV27
ASSLDRQKETQY
>TRBJ2-2|few|TRBV7-2
ASSLMGRGNTGELF
>TRBJ1-1|many|TRBV6-1
ASSTRARGVTEAF
>TRBJ1-1|many|TRBV3-1
ASSQAGTGAEAF
>TRBJ1-5|few|TRBV30
AWNPDRYQPQH
>TRBJ1-1|few|TRBV27
ASSPYRGNTEAF
>TRBJ2-3|NA|TRBV9
ASSGGTGGTDTQY
>TRBJ1-1|NA|TRBV7-8
ASSLLSYAPNRANTEAF
>TRBJ2-5|many|TRBV18
ASSPFQGAETQY
>TRBJ1-6|few|TRBV5-1
ASSKGQGDSSPLH
>TRBJ1-1|many|TRBV7-9
ASSRSAGFAF
>TRBJ1-5|many|TRBV6-1
ASRNGNQPQH
>TRBJ2-3|NA|TRBV16
ASSQSGLKDTQY
>TRBJ1-5|NA|TRBV29-1
SVVMGGVGNQPQH
>TRBJ2-7|many|TRBV7-9
AIDPPTGAYEQY
>TRBJ2-1|NA|TRBV14
ASSQDFGLAGFNEQF
>TRBJ2-2|NA|TRBV19
ASIRRRLSGSYTGELF
>TRBJ2-1|NA|TRBV19
ASRSGASGRAHEQF
>TRBJ2-7|NA|TRBV5-1
ASSLGGARSSYEQY
>TRBJ1-3|NA|TRBV7-9
ASSPREAESSGNTIY
>TRBJ2-1|few|TRBV7-3
ASSLIPGNNNEQF
>TRBJ2-5|NA|TRBV6-1
ASRFSGGAGETQY
>TRBJ2-5|few|TRBV28
ASRRLAGGLQETQY
>TRBJ2-7|few|TRBV11-2
ASSLGGAGPLYEQY
>TRBJ1-4|NA|TRBV30
AWRTGTGEKLF
>TRBJ2-3|few|TRBV20-1
SARDGGLAGITQY
>TRBJ2-1|few|TRBV24-1
ATSDRAGDGNEQF
>TRBJ2-7|NA|TRBV19
ASSITDSNYEQY
>TRBJ2-2|NA|TRBV29-1
SVEDRPGELF
>TRBJ2-7|many|TRBV7-9
ASSFLASSGEQY
>TRBJ2-7|NA|TRBV28
ASSGGQGPHGQY
>TRBJ1-6|few|TRBV6-1
ASGPPRPLH
>TRBJ1-6|many|TRBV7-3
ASSSTFDSPLH
>TRBJ2-5|NA|TRBV29-1
SVVWDRFEETQY
>TRBJ2-5|many|TRBV6-1
ASRSLTSGSGKWY
>TRBJ1-2|NA|TRBV27
ASRPTGHYGYT
>TRBJ2-7|NA|TRBV7-9
ASSLSGAGFYEQY
>TRBJ1-3|NA|TRBV19
ASSTPGHGNTIY
>TRBJ1-1|many|TRBV29-1
SANRGTNTEAF
>TRBJ1-5|many|TRBV18
ASSPTGKSNQPQH